The subject of this entry is one T cell receptor beta chain. A total RNA quantity of around 3,600 ng went into each TCR library. cDNA was produced in eight separate reactions per sample. After re-calling the 5' RACE reads, TCRdb lists one entry per CDR3 protein, DNA absent. Its clone listing holds approximately 200,000 distinct CDR3 sequences. These data originate in a study of monozygotic twins with inflammatory bowel disease. Germline V gives CDR1 SNHLY, CDR2 FYNNEI. The CDR3 loop spans 13 amino acids. Sequenced sample: blood. The V gene is TRBV2, the J gene TRBJ2-1. This TCR was recovered from a human donor with ulcerative colitis or Crohn's disease, or a healthy co-twin of an affected twin (not recorded which). The CDR3 reads CASSEVLEMRQFF.